The subject of this entry is one T cell receptor beta chain. There is no known antigen for this receptor. No base qualities exist here, and no much larger clone lies one base off it. Patients with a history of autoimmune disease or receiving systemic immunosuppression were excluded from the trial. Peripheral blood for TCR sequencing was drawn from every dose cohort at baseline, at cycle 4 day 1 and at cycle 7 day 1. Samples were obtained from an open-label, multicenter, first-in-human phase I dose-escalation trial of ivuxolimab. Adults with locally advanced or metastatic melanoma, renal cell carcinoma, hepatocellular carcinoma or head and neck squamous cell carcinoma were enrolled in the trial. Before TCR sequencing, CD4+ and CD8+ T cells were separately sorted from peripheral blood. Genomic DNA was extracted from sorted cells for sequencing of the TCRbeta CDR3 region. The immunoSEQ Assay was used for sequencing of TCRbeta CDR3 regions. TCRdb obtained this table from immuneACCESS and retained in-frame rearrangements with V and J assigned. These tables miss some clones; where compared with another copy, unresolved V genes account for less than half of the shortfall, and the remainder is unexplained. The sample has 100,000 or so clones on record, 85% to 90% of them singletons. The ten biggest clones cover around 2% of the sample.

This sample stems from a study of OX40 agonist ivuxolimab in advanced cancers. About the full investigation: Ivuxolimab was an agonistic, fully human IgG2 monoclonal antibody directed against OX40 (CD134), a costimulatory receptor. In the dose-escalation cohort, roughly 80% of patients were male, and the mean age was approximately 60 years, with a range of about 23 to 80. The paper covers the monotherapy dose-escalation part of the phase I ivuxolimab trial, which included N = 52 patients. The purpose of peripheral TCRbeta sequencing was to test whether ivuxolimab changed TCR sequence diversity and led to clonal T-cell expansion. Three dose-escalation patients achieved partial responses, one with hepatocellular carcinoma and two with cutaneous melanoma. Intravenous ivuxolimab was administered to patients every 2 weeks at six dose levels: 0.01, 0.1, 0.3, 1.5, 3 and 10 mg/kg. Prior anti-PD-1, anti-PD-L1 or anti-CTLA-4 therapy was permitted, and checkpoint inhibitors had been received by more than 35% of dose-escalation patients. Of the roughly 50 dose-escalation patients, hepatocellular carcinoma was present in around 19, melanoma in around 15, renal cell carcinoma in 9 and head and neck cancer in 9.

In the germline V gene (reference sequence), CDR1 corresponds to GTSNPN and CDR2 to SVGIG. Inclusive of the bounding cysteine and phenylalanine, the CDR3 is 18 residues long. Only the CDR3 portion is preserved as DNA: 54 bases, with reading frame beginning at the first base. V is clipped by 5 bases and J by 3 bases, and the sequence between their germline boundaries is 27 bases long. What the authors observed across the whole study: On average, CD8+ T cells showed more expanded clones than CD4+ T cells after ivuxolimab. Clonal expansion of both CD4+ and CD8+ blood T cells was observed from baseline to week 6 at doses 0.1 to 3.0 mg/kg. Antigen specificity was not determined for the clonally expanded peripheral T cells. In partial responders in the 0.1-3.0 mg/kg groups, normalized peripheral clonal expansion was found to be among the lowest, especially among CD8+ T cells. Low levels of normalized T-cell clonal expansion were also seen in some patients who did not respond.

This receptor was obtained from an adult with an advanced solid tumor such as melanoma, head and neck, liver or kidney cancer. The input for sequencing was CD4+ or CD8+ T cells sorted from blood, taken in a trial of the OX40 agonist ivuxolimab. The sequence links TRBV30 to TRBJ2-3, and perhaps TRBD1 as D gene, on 6 matching bases. This receptor carries the CDR3 CAWDLSFRDKVYTDTQYF. The sequenced DNA is TGTGCCTGGGACCTCTCTTTCCGGGACAAAGTTTATACAGATACGCAGTATTTT.